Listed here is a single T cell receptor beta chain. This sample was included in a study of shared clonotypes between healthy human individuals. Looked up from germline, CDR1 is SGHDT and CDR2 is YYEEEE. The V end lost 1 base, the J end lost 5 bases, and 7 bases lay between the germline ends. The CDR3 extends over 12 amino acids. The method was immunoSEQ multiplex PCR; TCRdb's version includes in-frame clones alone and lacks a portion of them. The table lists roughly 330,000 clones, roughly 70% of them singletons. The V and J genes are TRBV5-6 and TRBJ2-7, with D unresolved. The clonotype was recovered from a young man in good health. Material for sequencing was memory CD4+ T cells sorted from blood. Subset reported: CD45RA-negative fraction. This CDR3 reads CASSLQDNEQYF. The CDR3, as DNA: TGTGCCAGCAGCTTGCAAGACAACGAGCAGTACTTC.